This entry lists 10 T cell receptor beta chains sequenced from one sample in a study of CD8+CD57+ T cells in acquired aplastic anemia. Flow cytometry had shown expanded CD8+CD57+ cells in the patients chosen for sequencing. It was genomic DNA that served as the template for profiling TCR beta VDJ and CDR3. TCRdb passed the reads through MiXCR, listing each CDR3 protein once. The table shows 200,000 or so distinct CDR3 sequences, with around 47% occurring only once. Sequencing was performed on sorted CD4+, CD8+, or CD8+CD57+ T cells (not recorded which) from PBMCs. Receptor source: a human donor with aplastic anemia.

This clonotype has at least ten counts. The V and J genes are TRBV19 and TRBJ2-1; 7 bases align to TRBD1. This CDR3 region has 16 residues. V lost 4 bases to trimming and J lost 4 bases; unmatched junction nucleotides: 10. Per the germline V gene, CDR1 is LNHDA and CDR2 is SQIVND (reference sequence). The CDR3 coding sequence is TGTGCCAGTAGTACTCGACAGGGATTGGATTACAATGAGCAGTTCTTC. Translated: CASSTRQGLDYNEQFF.

This rearrangement joins TRBV19 to TRBJ2-7, with TRBD1 matching over 8 bases. The CDR3 runs 15 residues. Germline V gives CDR1 LNHDA, CDR2 SQIVND (reference sequence). With 5 bases clipped from V and 1 base from J, the junction kept 7 bases outside the gene matches. The CDR3 nucleotides read TGTGCCAGTAGTGGATCGGACAGGGCGTCCTACGAGCAGTACTTC. Its protein is CASSGSDRASYEQYF.

The chain is built from TRBV19 and TRBJ1-2, with 9 positions matching TRBD1. CDR1 and CDR2 (germline): LNHDA, SQIVND (reference sequence). The CDR3 is 15 residues long. V gave up 4 bases and J gave up 4 bases; unmatched junction bases: 7. The CDR3 coding sequence is TGTGCCAGTAGTACGCGGGACAGGGTGGGCTATGGCTACACCTTC. It yields the protein CASSTRDRVGYGYTF.

The chain employs TRBV29-1 and TRBJ1-2, with unresolved D. Trimming cost V 0 bases and J 4 bases, with 9 bases left between them. CDR3 size: 13 residues. Germline CDR1 SQVTM, CDR2 ANQGSEA. Written as DNA, the CDR3 is TGCAGCGTTGAAGACCCGGCCCTCTATGGCTACACCTTC. Its translation is CSVEDPALYGYTF.

Only a few counts were recorded for this clonotype. The gene calls are TRBV28 and TRBJ1-1, with a tentative D call TRBD1 (5 bases). V dropped 7 bases and J dropped 0 bases, with 12 bases sitting between them. The V gene's germline CDR1 is MDHEN and CDR2 SYDVKM. The CDR3 is 14 amino acids. CDR3 loop: CASILRGLNTEAFF. The CDR3, as DNA: TGTGCCAGCATTCTTAGGGGCCTGAACACTGAAGCTTTCTTT.

A word on this clonotype: The junction departs from the called germline gene at one end, perhaps through a read error. CDR3 sequence: CASSIYFSGNYNGQFF. The CDR3 DNA reads as TGTGCCAGTAGTATATACTTCAGCGGGAACTACAATGGGCAGTTCTTC. The V gene is TRBV19, the J gene TRBJ2-1; 7 bases agree with TRBD2. This CDR3 region has 16 residues. Per germline, CDR1 LNHDA and CDR2 SQIVND (reference sequence). Supplemented by reference TRBV19 and TRBJ2-1, the full variable domain reads DGGITQSPKYLFRKEGQNVTLSCEQNLNHDAMYWYRQDPGQGLRLIYYSQIVNDFQKGDIAEGYSVSREKKESFPLTVTSAQKNPTAFYLCASSIYFSGNYNGQFFGPGTRLTVL.

The J gene is TRBJ1-2, the V gene TRBV15, with 8 bases fitting TRBD1. V lost 1 base, J lost 7 bases, and 8 bases stayed unmatched. This CDR3 is built from 15 residues. Per germline, CDR1 LNHNV and CDR2 YYDKDF (reference sequence). CDR3 residues: CATSRGGATGGGYTF. CDR3 nucleotides: TGTGCCACCAGCAGAGGGGGGGCAACAGGGGGTGGCTACACCTTC.

V gene TRBV29-1 combines with J gene TRBJ2-2; D is perhaps TRBD1 or TRBD2 (7 bases each). The V and J ends lost 6 bases and 5 bases respectively, with 16 bases between them. The germline V gene has CDR1 SQVTM and CDR2 ANQGSEA. This CDR3 comprises 14 residues. The CDR3 DNA reads as TGCAGCGTCGGGGGGCAGGGGGTAACCGGGGAGCTGTTTTTT. It codes for CSVGGQGVTGELFF.

This clonotype was recorded a few times. The chain couples TRBV2 to TRBJ2-7; 7 nucleotides agree with TRBD1. Germline CDR1 SNHLY, CDR2 FYNNEI. The J segment lost 0 bases and the V segment lost 5 bases, leaving 7 bases of the junction unmatched. This CDR3 is built from 15 residues. For the CDR3, the DNA is TGTGCCAGCAGTCAGACAGGGTTTAGCTCCTACGAGCAGTACTTC. Translation: CASSQTGFSSYEQYF.

This chain connects TRBV19 to TRBJ2-7; 7 bases align to TRBD1. The junction had 4 bases not matched to a gene; V was cut back by 7 bases and J by 1 base. The CDR3 length is 13 residues. Germline V gene lookup returns CDR1 LNHDA and CDR2 SQIVND (reference sequence). The CDR3 spells CASKKGQSYEQYF. In DNA, the CDR3 is TGTGCCAGTAAGAAGGGACAGTCCTACGAGCAGTACTTC.